The next 6 T cell receptor beta chains were all read from a single sample in a study of T-cell reconstitution after alpha-beta-depleted transplantation in children. Unique molecular identifiers were used in preparing the TCRbeta library. TCRdb analysed the PCR reads with MiXCR anew, one entry per CDR3 protein. Of 330,000 or so distinct CDR3 sequences in the sample, around 10% were seen once. Specimen: PBMCs, collected before TCRalphabeta/CD19-depleted stem cell transplant. Source of these receptors: a boy under three years old with acute myeloid leukemia, due to receive a stem cell transplant.

This clonotype was observed a few times. CDR3 DNA sequence: TGTGCCAGCCTAGGGGGGCCAATGAACTATGGCTACACCTTC. Protein: CASLGGPMNYGYTF. The genes are TRBV7-2 and TRBJ1-2; tentatively, D is TRBD1 (6 bases). This CDR3 spans 14 amino acids. The germline V gene has CDR1 SGHTA and CDR2 FQGNSA. The V end lost 8 bases, the J end lost 2 bases, and 15 bases lay between the germline ends.

The sample holds many counts of this clonotype. The chain employs TRBV20-1 and TRBJ2-7; possibly TRBD1 or TRBD2 for D (5 bases each). Germline V lookup: CDR1 DFQATT, CDR2 SNEGSKA (reference sequence). This CDR3 contains 13 residues. The V gene lost 3 bases and the J gene lost 0 bases, with 9 bases spanning the gap. In DNA, the CDR3 is TGCAGTGCTAGTCGGGGCAGCTCCTACGAGCAGTACTTC. Translated, it gives CSASRGSSYEQYF.

The V call is TRBV7-6, the J call TRBJ2-6; D is unclear. Trimming removed 5 bases at V and 0 bases at J, with 8 bases between. The CDR3 has 15 residues. Germline V gene data show CDR1 as SGHVS and CDR2 as FNYEAQ. The CDR3 spells CASSKALSGANVLTF. In DNA, the CDR3 is TGTGCCAGCAGCAAAGCCCTCTCTGGGGCCAACGTCCTGACTTTC.

This clonotype came up many times. The chain combines TRBV12-3 or TRBV12-4 with TRBJ2-1, with 9 bases fitting TRBD2. CDR3 length equals 16 residues. V shed 0 bases and J 5 bases; nucleotides not matched to a gene: 5. The CDR3 DNA sequence: TGTGCCAGCAGTTTAGCGGCTAGCGGGAAGAACAATGAGCAGTTCTTC. As protein: CASSLAASGKNNEQFF.

This clonotype was seen at least ten times. The V gene is TRBV7-3, the J gene TRBJ2-5; TRBD2 matches at 7 bases. Trimming took 2 bases from V and 5 from J; bases not matched to a gene: 5. The CDR3 is 14 residues long. The germline CDR1 and CDR2 sequences are SGHTA and FQGTGA. In DNA, the CDR3 is TGTGCCAGCAGCTTAGCCGGGGGGTATGAGACCCAGTACTTC. It yields the protein CASSLAGGYETQYF.

CDR3 DNA: TGTGCCAGCAGCTTAATTGGGGGAGGAATATCCTACGAGCAGTACTTC. This codes for CASSLIGGGISYEQYF. The V and J genes are TRBV7-8 and TRBJ2-7, with D possibly being TRBD2 (6 bases). This CDR3 comprises 16 residues. Trimming cost V 2 bases and J 1 base, with 15 bases left between them. Germline values: CDR1 SGHVS, CDR2 FQNEAQ.